This is a list of T cell receptor beta chains from one sample in a study of immune evolution from preneoplasia to lung adenocarcinoma. This table comes from immunoSEQ multiplex PCR, and its TCRdb copy is limited to in-frame clones, with some not included. The data contain about 40,000 clones, roughly 71% of them singletons. The sequenced sample consisted of FFPE invasive lung adenocarcinoma tissue. Every receptor here comes from a person between 55 and 69 years old with lung adenocarcinoma. The CDR3 runs from the conserved cysteine through the conserved F or W. D genes are given only for firm matches. Size tells how often a clone was seen (once, few, many) or the class of an expanded clone, and some rows leave it out.

j_call,d_call,cdr3_length,clone_size,v_call,cdr3_nt,cdr3_aa
TRBJ1-5,-,15,once,TRBV6-5,TGTGCCAGCAGGCGAACACAGGTTAGCAATCAGCCCCAGCATTTT,CASRRTQVSNQPQHF
TRBJ2-7,-,14,once,TRBV11-3,TGTGCCAGCTCCACGAGGGGGAGCTCCTACGAGCAGTACTTC,CASSTRGSSYEQYF
TRBJ2-1,-,16,-,TRBV5-1,TGCGCCAGCAGCTTGGGTAGGGGGGAGTCCTACAATGAGCAGTTCTTC,CASSLGRGESYNEQFF
TRBJ2-7,-,11,few,TRBV7-2,TGTGCCAGCAGCCCCCACTCCGAGCAGTACTTC,CASSPHSEQYF
TRBJ2-1,TRBD2,15,-,TRBV2,TGTGCCAGCGCCCTGGGACTAGCGGGAGCCAGTGAGCAGTTCTTC,CASALGLAGASEQFF
TRBJ1-1,TRBD1,14,-,TRBV7-2,TGTGCCAGCAGCGCCCGGACAGGGAGGACTGAAGCTTTCTTT,CASSARTGRTEAFF
TRBJ2-1,-,14,few,TRBV6-5,TGTGCCAGCAGCTTAGCAGCTTGGGGGAATGAGCAGTTCTTC,CASSLAAWGNEQFF
TRBJ1-1,-,13,-,TRBV2,TGTGCCAGCCATAAGGAGGAGCACACTGAAGCTTTCTTT,CASHKEEHTEAFF
TRBJ2-7,-,15,-,TRBV9,TGTGCCAGCAGCGTCGGTGACTCCATATCCTACGAGCAGTACTTC,CASSVGDSISYEQYF
TRBJ2-5,TRBD1,14,once,TRBV19,TGTGCCAGTAGTACAGACAGGGTATCGGAGACCCAGTACTTC,CASSTDRVSETQYF
TRBJ2-4,TRBD1,14,once,TRBV28,TGTGCCAGCAGTGAGACAGGGCGCGGGAACATTCAGTACTTC,CASSETGRGNIQYF
TRBJ2-3,-,14,-,TRBV5-4,TGTGCCAGCAGCTTAGGGGACAGCACAGATACGCAGTATTTT,CASSLGDSTDTQYF
TRBJ2-2,TRBD2,14,-,TRBV6-1,TGTGCCAGCAGAGGGGCTAGCGGGACCGGGGAGCTGTTTTTT,CASRGASGTGELFF
TRBJ1-1,-,15,-,TRBV7-8,TGTGCCAGCAGCTTAGGAGTACAGGGAGGCACTGAAGCTTTCTTT,CASSLGVQGGTEAFF
TRBJ1-1,TRBD1,13,-,TRBV2,TGTGCCAGCAGTCCCCAGGGGGGGGAAGAAGCTTTCTTT,CASSPQGGEEAFF
TRBJ1-2,-,15,-,TRBV4-1,TGCGCCAGCAGCCAAGATCAAGTAGGGGTCTATGGCTACACCTTC,CASSQDQVGVYGYTF
TRBJ1-5,-,17,medium-sized,TRBV15,TGTGCCACCAGCGGTGAGGGGGGGACGGGGACTATAGAGCCCCAGCATTTT,CATSGEGGTGTIEPQHF
TRBJ1-5,-,14,-,TRBV6-5,TGTGCCAGCAGCCCGGACAGTTTCAATCAGCCCCAGCATTTT,CASSPDSFNQPQHF
TRBJ2-7,TRBD2,15,once,TRBV19,TGTGCCAGTAGTACCCGGGGGGGACAAATCTACGAGCAGTACTTC,CASSTRGGQIYEQYF
TRBJ1-5,-,13,-,TRBV28,TGTGCCACCTGGACCAGAGGCAATCAGCCCCAGCATTTT,CATWTRGNQPQHF
TRBJ2-3,-,15,-,TRBV10-3,TGTGCCATCAGTGAGGTGGGGGCGGGCACAGATACGCAGTATTTT,CAISEVGAGTDTQYF
TRBJ2-7,TRBD1,14,-,TRBV28,TGTTCCAGCAAACCGGGACAGGATAGGTACGAGCAGTACTTC,CSSKPGQDRYEQYF
TRBJ2-3,-,13,medium-sized,TRBV5-6,TGTGCCAGCAGCTTGACCGGCACAGATACGCAGTATTTT,CASSLTGTDTQYF
TRBJ1-1,-,14,few,TRBV9,TGTGCCAGCAGCGTAGAAGTGGGTTTCACTGAAGCTTTCTTT,CASSVEVGFTEAFF
TRBJ2-7,TRBD1,12,few,TRBV7-9,TGTGCCAGCAGCCCAGGGGGCCGCGAGCAGTACTTC,CASSPGGREQYF
TRBJ2-1,-,12,-,TRBV5-1,TGCGCCAGCAGCTTTCGTCCTGGGGAGCAGTTCTTC,CASSFRPGEQFF
TRBJ2-7,TRBD1,13,few,TRBV11-3,TGTGCCAGCAGCATCGGACAGGGAGGCGAGCAGTACTTC,CASSIGQGGEQYF
TRBJ2-1,TRBD2,18,-,TRBV5-1,TGCGCCAGCAGCTTGGGACTAGCGGACCGGGACTCCTACAATGAGCAGTTCTTC,CASSLGLADRDSYNEQFF
TRBJ1-3,-,13,-,TRBV7-8,TGTGCCAGCAGCCTAGACCAGACGAACACCATATATTTT,CASSLDQTNTIYF
TRBJ2-3,-,13,-,TRBV27,TGTGCCAGCAGTTTGCTCAGCACAGATACGCAGTATTTT,CASSLLSTDTQYF
TRBJ1-3,-,12,once,TRBV7-2,TGTGCCTGGGGGCAGGGCTTAAACACCATATATTTT,CAWGQGLNTIYF
TRBJ2-3,TRBD2,16,-,TRBV7-2,TGTGCCAGCAGCTCGGGACTAGCGGGAAGAGCAGATACGCAGTATTTT,CASSSGLAGRADTQYF
TRBJ2-5,TRBD2,16,-,TRBV11-2,TGTGCCAGCAGCTCCGGGACTAGCGGGAGAGGAGAGACCCAGTACTTC,CASSSGTSGRGETQYF